Each of the 32 T cell receptor beta chains below was sequenced from the same sample in a study of cytomegalovirus exposure and HLA in healthy donors. The study ran its PCR with 60 Vbeta and 13 Jbeta primers. TCRdb's copy holds only in-frame clones and misses some; the assay was immunoSEQ multiplex PCR. The sample records 98,000 or so clones, 65% to 80% being singletons. The sample was PBMCs. The source of these receptors is a man between 60 and 75 years old in good health and CMV-seropositive.

This chain joins TRBV7-9 and TRBJ2-7, with a weak D call TRBD1 (5 bases). Germline V CDR1 and CDR2: SEHNR, FQNEAQ (reference sequence). V lost 1 base and J lost 3, with 13 bases in between. There are 15 residues in the CDR3. The chain's CDR3 is CASSLGRGVYYEQYF. The CDR3, as DNA: TGTGCCAGCAGCTTAGGTAGGGGCGTATACTACGAGCAGTACTTC.

The J gene is TRBJ1-5, the V gene TRBV19; D possibly corresponds to TRBD1 (6 bases). V gave up 4 bases and J gave up 4 bases, with 17 bases separating them. Germline values: CDR1 LNHDA, CDR2 SQIVND (reference sequence). The CDR3 runs 16 residues. DNA of the CDR3: TGTGCCAGTAGTACGGACAGAAGGGGCTCAAATCAGCCCCAGCATTTT. Amino acids: CASSTDRRGSNQPQHF.

The CDR3 is CATSPLKSGKLFF. Here the CDR3 DNA reads TGTGCCACCAGCCCTCTCAAGAGCGGAAAACTGTTTTTT. The chain recombines TRBV15 with TRBJ1-4, with D hard to call. Germline CDR1 LNHNV, CDR2 YYDKDF (reference sequence). V gave up 5 bases and J gave up 10 bases, with 14 bases separating them. The CDR3 contains 13 residues. Together with reference TRBV15 and TRBJ1-4, the CDR3 gives the full variable domain: DAMVIQNPRYQVTQFGKPVTLSCSQTLNHNVMYWYQQKSSQAPKLLFHYYDKDFNNEADTPDNFQSRRPNTSFCFLDIRSPGLGDTAMYLCATSPLKSGKLFFGSGTQLSVL.

V usage is TRBV6-1 and J usage is TRBJ2-7, with a weak D call TRBD1 (5 bases). Trimming pared 2 bases from V and 6 bases from J, leaving 14 bases between. The germline V gene encodes CDR1 MNHNS and CDR2 SASEGT. The CDR3 is 14 residues long. The chain's CDR3 is CASSEMRQNAEQYF. CDR3 sequence (DNA): TGTGCCAGCAGTGAAATGAGACAGAACGCCGAGCAGTACTTC.

This clone was detected a few times. The chain uses TRBV9 and TRBJ1-1; D remains unclear. This CDR3 spans 13 amino acids. V shed 3 bases and J shed 5 bases, with 11 bases lying between them. Looked up from germline, CDR1 is SGDLS and CDR2 is YYNGEE. Written as DNA, the CDR3 is TGTGCCAGCAGCGCCACAGCTGAGACTGAAGCTTTCTTT. It translates to CASSATAETEAFF.

This clone was picked up a small number of times. The chain employs TRBV19 and TRBJ1-1; D remains unclear. Trimming left V 5 bases short and J 4 bases short, with 11 bases between. The CDR3 totals 13 residues. The germline gives CDR1 LNHDA, CDR2 SQIVND (reference sequence). This chain's CDR3 is CASSSVLSTEAFF. DNA of the CDR3: TGTGCCAGTAGTTCGGTTTTGAGCACTGAAGCTTTCTTT.

The chain links TRBV30 to TRBJ2-2; D may be TRBD2 (7 bases). The germline V and J ends were trimmed by 4 bases and 4 bases, with 16 bases remaining between them. CDR3 size: 15 residues. Germline V lookup: CDR1 GTSNPN, CDR2 SVGIG (reference sequence). CDR3 sequence: CAWKGGVLGTGELFF. CDR3 coding DNA: TGTGCCTGGAAGGGGGGGGTTCTGGGCACCGGGGAGCTGTTTTTT.

V gene TRBV5-4 combines with J gene TRBJ1-5; no clear D gene. CDR1 SGHNT and CDR2 YYREEE come from the germline V gene (reference sequence). The CDR3 extends over 15 amino acids. Trimming cost V 0 bases and J 3 bases, with 10 bases left between them. The DNA of the CDR3 is TGTGCCAGCAGCTTGGCCCCAGGTGACAATCAGCCCCAGCATTTT. Amino acids: CASSLAPGDNQPQHF.

The chain couples TRBV4-1 to TRBJ2-1, with unresolved D. The CDR3 spans 13 residues. CDR1 and CDR2 from the germline V gene are MGHRA and YSYEKL. V was clipped by 4 bases and J by 9 bases, with 13 bases between them. The CDR3 coding sequence is TGCGCCAGCAGCCTCCCTGGGCACAGTGAGCAGTTCTTC. Its protein is CASSLPGHSEQFF.

The V and J genes are TRBV27 and TRBJ2-1; 9 bases align to TRBD1. Per the germline V gene, CDR1 is MNHEY and CDR2 is SMNVEV (reference sequence). The CDR3 contains 13 residues. V was pared by 7 bases and J by 15 bases, with 13 bases of the junction left unmatched. The CDR3 DNA sequence: TGTGCCAGCACCTCCTCTGCGGGGACAGGGCCGTTCTTC. Encoded protein: CASTSSAGTGPFF.

The chain carries TRBV10-1 and TRBJ1-2; D is perhaps TRBD1 (6 bases). From germline, CDR1 is WNHNN and CDR2 SYGVQD (reference sequence). V was pared by 9 bases and J by 6 bases, with 11 bases between. CDR3 size: 11 residues. The CDR3 sequence is CASRQDDGYTF. The CDR3 coding sequence is TGCGCCAGTCGACAGGACGATGGCTACACCTTC.

CDR3 sequence (DNA): TGTGCCAGCAGCCCATTGGGTAGCCATGAGCAGTTCTTC. This gives the protein CASSPLGSHEQFF. V usage is TRBV11-3 and J usage is TRBJ2-1, with unresolved D. This CDR3 is built from 13 residues. V was trimmed by 5 bases and J by 8 bases, leaving 13 bases between them. The germline gives CDR1 SGHNT, CDR2 YENEEA.

The chain is built from TRBV25-1 and TRBJ2-3; D remains ambiguous. This CDR3 has 13 residues. Germline assignment: CDR1 MGHDK and CDR2 SYGVNS. Trimming took 7 bases from V and 2 from J, leaving 10 bases between them. The CDR3 DNA reads as TGTGCCAGCATGAGAACCAACACAGATACGCAGTATTTT. This translates into CASMRTNTDTQYF.

V usage is TRBV2 and J usage is TRBJ1-4; 9 nucleotides align to TRBD1. The V and J ends lost 10 bases and 4 bases, in that order; junction bases with no gene match: 7. CDR1 is SNHLY and CDR2 is FYNNEI in the germline V gene. CDR3 length: 14 amino acids. The CDR3 protein is CAISWTGDNEKLFF. CDR3 sequence (DNA): TGTGCCATCTCCTGGACAGGGGATAATGAAAAACTGTTTTTT.

The J gene is TRBJ2-5, the V gene TRBV29-1; 12 bases are a match to TRBD1. From germline, CDR1 is SQVTM and CDR2 ANQGSEA. Trimming cost V 8 bases and J 5 bases; bases outside gene matches: 12. The CDR3 extends over 15 amino acids. CDR3 bases: TGCAGCAGTAGAGGGACAGGGGGCCCGCGGGAGACCCAGTACTTC. Amino acid sequence: CSSRGTGGPRETQYF.

The V gene is TRBV5-1, the J gene TRBJ1-1; 8 bases are shared with TRBD1. The CDR3 covers 14 residues. The germline V gene encodes CDR1 SGHRS and CDR2 YFSETQ. V trimming: 4 bases; J trimming: 7 bases; junction bases outside the gene matches: 9. In DNA, the CDR3 is TGCGCCAGCAGCATCGATTCAGGGGGCCGTGAAGCTTTCTTT. Translation gives CASSIDSGGREAFF.

J is TRBJ2-7 and V is TRBV28; a possible D gene is TRBD2 (7 bases). The CDR3 loop spans 15 amino acids. Germline loops: CDR1 MDHEN, CDR2 SYDVKM. Trimming removed 3 bases at V and 2 bases at J, with 14 bases between. For the CDR3, the DNA is TGTGCCAGCAGTTTGGGCGGGGGCCCCCCCTACGAGCAGTACTTC. It codes for CASSLGGGPPYEQYF.

This clone was counted a single time. This chain links TRBV4-1 with TRBJ2-7, with 7 bases matching TRBD1. This CDR3 is 16 amino acids long. Germline CDR1 MGHRA, CDR2 YSYEKL. J gave up 2 bases and V 2 bases, and 9 bases lay outside the gene matches. This chain's CDR3 is CASSQFLRQGAYEQYF. CDR3 coding DNA: TGCGCCAGCAGCCAATTCTTGAGACAGGGCGCCTACGAGCAGTACTTC.

The genes are TRBV19 and TRBJ2-5; D is unresolved. Trimming took 3 bases from V and 1 from J, leaving 9 bases between them. The CDR3 spans 14 residues. Germline-derived CDR1 and CDR2 are LNHDA and SQIVND (reference sequence). For the CDR3, the DNA is TGTGCCAGTAGTATGCTAGGTTTCCAAGAGACCCAGTACTTC. It yields the protein CASSMLGFQETQYF.

The table lists this clone with a count of one. This chain links TRBV7-9 with TRBJ2-1; maybe TRBD2 (6 bases). CDR3 size: 13 residues. Trimming shortened V by 3 bases and J by 7 bases, and 10 bases separated the two germline ends. Per germline, CDR1 SEHNR and CDR2 FQNEAQ (reference sequence). CDR3 sequence (DNA): TGTGCCAGCAGCTTCTGGGGGGTTAATGAGCAGTTCTTC. Residues: CASSFWGVNEQFF.

The gene calls are TRBV4-3 and TRBJ1-6; D might be TRBD1 (5 bases). The ends were cut back, 1 base at V and 5 bases at J, with 15 bases in the middle. Germline CDR1 LGHNA, CDR2 YSLEER. This CDR3 has 17 amino acids. The CDR3 loop is CASSQVAGGANNSPLHF. Written as DNA, the CDR3 is TGCGCCAGCAGCCAAGTCGCGGGGGGAGCAAATAATTCACCCCTCCACTTT.

The chain combines TRBV6-6 with TRBJ2-3; TRBD2 agrees at 9 bases. The CDR3 sequence is 15 residues long. Trimming removed 2 bases from V and 4 bases from J; junction bases left unmatched: 4. Germline V gene sequence: CDR1 MNHNY, CDR2 SVGAGI (reference sequence). Here the CDR3 DNA reads TGTGCCAGCAGTTACCCACGACTAGCGGCAGATACGCAGTATTTT. Translation: CASSYPRLAADTQYF.

A single count supports this clone. The chain links TRBV6-6 to TRBJ2-7; the D gene is possibly TRBD2 (5 bases). CDR3 length: 14 amino acids. V lost 8 bases and J lost 0, with 14 bases in between. Germline CDR1 MNHNY, CDR2 SVGAGI (reference sequence). The DNA for the CDR3 is TGTGCCAGCTCGATCGGACTTAGCTCCTACGAGCAGTACTTC. Encoded protein: CASSIGLSSYEQYF.

This chain connects TRBV6-1 to TRBJ1-3; 7 nucleotides align to TRBD1. Germline V gene data show CDR1 as MNHNS and CDR2 as SASEGT. With V trimmed by 4 bases and J by 4 bases, 4 bases remained unmatched. The CDR3 covers 14 residues. CDR3 bases: TGTGCCAGCAGTGTCCAACAGGGGGGAAACACCATATATTTT. Amino acid sequence: CASSVQQGGNTIYF.

In nucleotides, the CDR3 is TGTGCCAGCAGTTACTCGAGACAGAACTATAATTCACCCCTCCACTTT. Amino acids: CASSYSRQNYNSPLHF. The chain links TRBV6-5 to TRBJ1-6; D may be TRBD1 (5 bases). Trimming cost V 0 bases and J 3 bases, with 9 bases left between them. Per germline, CDR1 MNHEY and CDR2 SVGAGI. The length of the CDR3 is 16 residues.

The chain carries TRBV14 and TRBJ2-3, with D tentatively TRBD1 (6 bases). Germline-derived CDR1 and CDR2 are SGHDN and FVKESK. The CDR3 has 14 amino acids. V lost 1 base and J 1 base, leaving 6 bases between the germline ends. Here the CDR3 reads CASSQGTGTDTQYF. The DNA for the CDR3 is TGTGCCAGCAGCCAAGGGACAGGCACAGATACGCAGTATTTT.

The V call is TRBV7-2, the J call TRBJ2-2; 14 bases are a match to TRBD2. V lost 3 bases, J lost 4 bases, and 7 bases stayed unmatched. The CDR3 covers 18 residues. Germline V CDR1 and CDR2: SGHTA, FQGNSA. CDR3 in DNA: TGTGCCAGCAGCTTGGGGGGACTAGCGGGGGCCATCACCGGGGAGCTGTTTTTT. This translates into CASSLGGLAGAITGELFF.

The gene calls are TRBV6-1 and TRBJ2-4, with unresolved D. Trimming removed 7 bases at V and 12 bases at J, with 25 bases between. CDR3 length equals 15 residues. The germline CDR1 and CDR2 sequences are MNHNS and SASEGT. CDR3 DNA: TGTGCCAGCACCTACGGGTCCTTTTCTCAAACCTCTCAGTACTTC. Protein product: CASTYGSFSQTSQYF.

This chain uses TRBV13 with TRBJ2-2; TRBD1 might be the D (6 bases). The V end lost 5 bases, the J end lost 0 bases, and 13 bases lay between the germline ends. Per the germline V gene, CDR1 is PRHDT and CDR2 is FYEKMQ (reference sequence). The CDR3 consists of 16 residues. The CDR3 loop reads CASSPTDSANTGELFF. CDR3 DNA sequence: TGTGCCAGCAGCCCCACGGACAGCGCGAACACCGGGGAGCTGTTTTTT.

This clone appeared once. The rearrangement uses TRBV5-1 and TRBJ1-6; 9 bases agree with TRBD1. Trimming at V came to 5 bases and at J to 7 bases, leaving 10 bases not matched to a gene. This CDR3 has 16 amino acids. Germline loops: CDR1 SGHRS, CDR2 YFSETQ. The CDR3 DNA follows: TGCGCCAGCAGGGCAGGGACAGGGACAGCAAATTCACCCCTCCACTTT. Encoded protein: CASRAGTGTANSPLHF.

This rearrangement joins TRBV5-1 to TRBJ1-4; D is possibly TRBD1 (6 bases). Trimming stripped 4 bases from V and 7 bases from J, with 14 bases between. The CDR3 runs 14 residues. CDR1 SGHRS and CDR2 YFSETQ come from the germline V gene. CDR3 amino acids: CASSPGAGLEKLFF. The CDR3 bases are TGCGCCAGCAGCCCAGGGGCAGGGCTTGAAAAACTGTTTTTT.

The chain has TRBV29-1 and TRBJ2-7; D is unresolved. The germline CDR1 and CDR2 sequences are SQVTM and ANQGSEA. The CDR3 spans 11 residues. The V end lost 7 bases, the J end lost 1 base, and 8 bases lay between the germline ends. The CDR3 loop reads CSALTSYEQYF. The CDR3 DNA is TGCAGCGCTCTCACTTCCTACGAGCAGTACTTC.